Below are 9 T cell receptor beta chains sequenced from a single sample in a study of Ad26.COV2.S vaccination and SARS-CoV-2 variants. The treatment: around 19 received Ad26.COV2.S at low or high dose, single or two shots; 5 received placebo; per-sample allocation not given. Samples analyzed were those drawn on day 63 after the first vaccine or placebo injection. Profiled with immunoSEQ multiplex PCR; TCRdb holds only in-frame clones, not every one. The table records about 420,000 clones, approximately 87% of them present only once. The starting material was peripheral blood, obtained in a trial of Ad26.COV2.S vaccine versus placebo. These receptors all come from a person between 18 and 65 years old who received the Ad26.COV2.S COVID-19 vaccine or a placebo.

V usage is TRBV6-2 or TRBV6-3 and J usage is TRBJ1-5; 8 nucleotides align to TRBD1. The CDR3 is 15 amino acids. Per the germline V gene, CDR1 is MNHEY and CDR2 is SVGEGT. J lost 6 bases, V lost 2 bases, and 6 bases had no gene match. The CDR3 here is CASSYRAGGGQPQHF. CDR3 sequence (DNA): TGTGCCAGCAGTTACAGGGCAGGGGGCGGTCAGCCCCAGCATTTT.

V is TRBV7-6 and J is TRBJ2-5, with a weak D call TRBD1 (5 bases). CDR3 length: 14 amino acids. The V end lost 2 bases, the J end lost 4 bases, and 11 bases lay between the germline ends. The germline gives CDR1 SGHVS, CDR2 FNYEAQ. CDR3 residues: CASSLLGQGETQYF. The CDR3 DNA reads TGTGCCAGCAGCTTATTAGGGCAGGGAGAGACCCAGTACTTC. The full variable domain, in which reference TRBV7-6 and TRBJ2-5 provide the parts outside the CDR3, is GAGVSQSPRYKVTKRGQDVALRCDPISGHVSLYWYRQALGQGPEFLTYFNYEAQQDKSGLPNDRFSAERPEGSISTLTIQRTEQRDSAMYRCASSLLGQGETQYFGPGTRLLVL.

The table lists this clone with a few counts. The chain employs TRBV6-6 and TRBJ1-1; D not certain. The germline V gene has CDR1 MNHNY and CDR2 SVGAGI (reference sequence). The CDR3 length is 14 residues. V lost 0 bases and J lost 5, with 10 bases in between. DNA of the CDR3: TGTGCCAGCAGTTACTCAGAGTGGGAGACTGAAGCTTTCTTT. This codes for CASSYSEWETEAFF.

The chain employs TRBV12-5 and TRBJ2-7; maybe TRBD1 (6 bases). The germline gives CDR1 LGHNT, CDR2 FRNRAP. The CDR3 sequence is 21 residues long. Trimming pared 2 bases from V and 2 bases from J, leaving 31 bases between. The CDR3 is CASGLIRWGQEGCKYPYEQYF. CDR3 sequence (DNA): TGTGCTAGTGGTTTGATACGCTGGGGGCAAGAAGGCTGCAAGTATCCCTACGAGCAGTACTTC.

Only one count was recorded for this clone. Different DNA sequences within this sample yield the same CDR3. The rearrangement uses TRBV5-1 and TRBJ1-3; weak D call: TRBD1 (5 bases). Germline CDR1 reads SGHRS; CDR2 reads YFSETQ. The ends were cut back, 5 bases at V and 0 bases at J, with 9 bases in the middle. The CDR3 totals 14 residues. CDR3 amino acids: CASSPDSSGNTIYF. CDR3 DNA: TGCGCCAGCAGTCCAGACAGCTCTGGAAACACCATATATTTT.

The J gene is TRBJ2-5, the V gene TRBV5-1, with 7 bases aligning to TRBD1. Germline V gene lookup returns CDR1 SGHRS and CDR2 YFSETQ. V shed 3 bases, J shed 5 bases, and the junction held 16 bases outside the gene matches. The CDR3 spans 17 residues. This CDR3 is CASSSYSNTGAGETQYF. Here the CDR3 DNA reads TGCGCCAGCAGCTCATACTCCAATACAGGGGCAGGGGAGACCCAGTACTTC.

The chain uses TRBV5-1 and TRBJ2-3; D call uncertain. CDR3 size: 14 residues. V was cut by 2 bases and J by 0 bases, with 7 bases left in between. Germline CDR1 reads SGHRS; CDR2 reads YFSETQ. The CDR3 nucleotides are TGCGCCAGCAGCTTACTCGCCAGCACAGATACGCAGTATTTT. Protein: CASSLLASTDTQYF.

J is TRBJ1-1 and V is TRBV6-2 or TRBV6-3, with a weak D call TRBD1 (5 bases). Deletions cut 5 bases from V and 5 bases from J, with 12 bases between. Germline-derived CDR1 and CDR2 are MNHEY and SVGEGT. The CDR3 extends over 13 amino acids. The CDR3 here is CASSKQGGTEAFF. The CDR3 DNA follows: TGTGCCAGCAGTAAGCAGGGTGGGACTGAAGCTTTCTTT.

The chain uses TRBV12-3 or TRBV12-4 and TRBJ2-7; no firm D call. This CDR3 has 12 residues. V was trimmed by 5 bases and J by 5 bases, leaving 10 bases between them. In DNA form, the CDR3 reads TGTGCCAGCAGTACCCGAGAGCACGAGCAGTACTTC. Translated: CASSTREHEQYF.